This is a list of T cell receptor beta chains from one sample in a study of blood T cell repertoires in COVID-19. Repertoires were generated with immunoSEQ multiplex PCR, while TCRdb's copy carries only in-frame clones and drops some. The table has roughly 140,000 clones, roughly four fifths seen once. Sequencing was done on a sample of peripheral blood. All receptors derive from a human donor with acute or convalescent COVID-19. The donor label of this sample is uncertain. The CDR3 runs from the conserved cysteine through the conserved F or W. The order of the fields is V gene, clone size, J gene, D gene, CDR3 protein, CDR3 DNA. The D gene is left open where the match is weak. Clone size, where shown, is once, few, many, or a class for clones that have expanded.

v_call: TRBV4-1; clone_size: NA; j_call: TRBJ2-1; d_call: TRBD1; cdr3_aa: CASSLQTGTGNNEQFF; cdr3_nt: TGCGCCAGCAGCCTCCAGACCGGGACAGGGAACAATGAGCAGTTCTTC
v_call: TRBV11-2; clone_size: few; j_call: TRBJ2-2; d_call: NA; cdr3_aa: CAFIGSAGSGELFF; cdr3_nt: TGTGCCTTCATAGGAAGCGCGGGGTCCGGGGAGCTGTTTTTT
v_call: TRBV3-1/TRBV3-2; clone_size: NA; j_call: TRBJ1-6; d_call: NA; cdr3_aa: CASGGDRNYSPLHF; cdr3_nt: TGTGCCAGTGGGGGAGACAGGAATTATTCACCCCTCCACTTT
v_call: TRBV5-1; clone_size: NA; j_call: TRBJ2-1; d_call: NA; cdr3_aa: CASSFLTDYNEQFF; cdr3_nt: TGCGCCAGCAGCTTCCTGACAGATTACAATGAGCAGTTCTTC
v_call: TRBV7-2; clone_size: few; j_call: TRBJ2-5; d_call: NA; cdr3_aa: CASSLVGGGATQETQYF; cdr3_nt: TGTGCCAGCAGCTTAGTAGGGGGGGGCGCTACCCAAGAGACCCAGTACTTC
v_call: TRBV28; clone_size: NA; j_call: TRBJ2-2; d_call: NA; cdr3_aa: CASSPQAGGTGELFF; cdr3_nt: TGTGCCAGCAGTCCCCAGGCCGGAGGCACCGGGGAGCTGTTTTTT
v_call: TRBV19; clone_size: NA; j_call: TRBJ1-2; d_call: TRBD1; cdr3_aa: CASSMGTGYGYTF; cdr3_nt: TGTGCCAGTAGTATGGGGACAGGCTATGGCTACACCTTC
v_call: TRBV30; clone_size: NA; j_call: TRBJ2-2; d_call: NA; cdr3_aa: CAWSVIQNTGELFF; cdr3_nt: TGTGCCTGGAGTGTAATCCAGAACACCGGGGAGCTGTTTTTT
v_call: TRBV25-1; clone_size: NA; j_call: TRBJ1-2; d_call: TRBD1; cdr3_aa: CASSEPGQLYGYTF; cdr3_nt: TGTGCCAGCAGTGAGCCGGGACAGCTCTATGGCTACACCTTC
v_call: TRBV19; clone_size: NA; j_call: TRBJ2-1; d_call: NA; cdr3_aa: CASNLDSSYNEQFF; cdr3_nt: TGTGCCAGTAATTTGGACAGCTCCTACAATGAGCAGTTCTTC
v_call: TRBV5-6; clone_size: NA; j_call: TRBJ1-2; d_call: TRBD1; cdr3_aa: CASSWGTETIYGYTF; cdr3_nt: TGTGCCAGCAGCTGGGGGACAGAGACGATCTATGGCTACACCTTC
v_call: TRBV9; clone_size: NA; j_call: TRBJ1-1; d_call: NA; cdr3_aa: CASSVDSNTEAFF; cdr3_nt: TGTGCCAGCAGCGTGGACTCGAACACTGAAGCTTTCTTT
v_call: TRBV4-1; clone_size: NA; j_call: TRBJ1-5; d_call: NA; cdr3_aa: CASSQDADFGNQPQHF; cdr3_nt: TGCGCCAGCAGCCAAGATGCGGATTTTGGCAATCAGCCCCAGCATTTT
v_call: TRBV3-1/TRBV3-2; clone_size: NA; j_call: TRBJ2-3; d_call: NA; cdr3_aa: CASSQRKGQFGDTQYF; cdr3_nt: TGTGCCAGCAGCCAGAGGAAGGGGCAGTTCGGGGATACGCAGTATTTT
v_call: TRBV5-1; clone_size: NA; j_call: TRBJ2-3; d_call: NA; cdr3_aa: CASSTGQITDTQYF; cdr3_nt: TGCGCCAGCAGCACTGGACAGATCACAGATACGCAGTATTTT
v_call: TRBV2; clone_size: NA; j_call: TRBJ1-2; d_call: NA; cdr3_aa: CASSEAPGLAAALYGYTF; cdr3_nt: TGTGCCAGCAGTGAAGCGCCGGGACTAGCGGCGGCCCTCTATGGCTACACCTTC
v_call: TRBV13; clone_size: NA; j_call: TRBJ2-1; d_call: NA; cdr3_aa: CASSFTGTLSYNEQFF; cdr3_nt: TGTGCCAGCAGCTTCACCGGGACACTCTCCTACAATGAGCAGTTCTTC
v_call: TRBV5-6; clone_size: NA; j_call: TRBJ1-2; d_call: NA; cdr3_aa: CASSLGGGERSYTF; cdr3_nt: TGTGCCAGCAGCTTGGGCGGGGGGGAGCGGAGCTACACCTTC
v_call: TRBV6-6; clone_size: NA; j_call: TRBJ2-7; d_call: TRBD2; cdr3_aa: CASKHTAGGYEQYF; cdr3_nt: TGTGCCAGCAAGCATACAGCGGGGGGCTACGAGCAGTACTTC
v_call: TRBV7-3; clone_size: NA; j_call: TRBJ2-2; d_call: NA; cdr3_aa: CASSLGAKDGELFF; cdr3_nt: TGTGCCAGCTCTCTAGGGGCCAAAGACGGGGAGCTGTTTTTT
v_call: TRBV3-1/TRBV3-2; clone_size: NA; j_call: TRBJ2-6; d_call: NA; cdr3_aa: CASSQEAGGANVLTF; cdr3_nt: TGTGCCAGCAGCCAAGAAGCAGGTGGGGCCAACGTCCTGACTTTC
v_call: TRBV30; clone_size: NA; j_call: TRBJ2-1; d_call: NA; cdr3_aa: CAWSVRLASAYNEQFF; cdr3_nt: TGTGCCTGGAGTGTACGGTTGGCTAGCGCCTACAATGAGCAGTTCTTC